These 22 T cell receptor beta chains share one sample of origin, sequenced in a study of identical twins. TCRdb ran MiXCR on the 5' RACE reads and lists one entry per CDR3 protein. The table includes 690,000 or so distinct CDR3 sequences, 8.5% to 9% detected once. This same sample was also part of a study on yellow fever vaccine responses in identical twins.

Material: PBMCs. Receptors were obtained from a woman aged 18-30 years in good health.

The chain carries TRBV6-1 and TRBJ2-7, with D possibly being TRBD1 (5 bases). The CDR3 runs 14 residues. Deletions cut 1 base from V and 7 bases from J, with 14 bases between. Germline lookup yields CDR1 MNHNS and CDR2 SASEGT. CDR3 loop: CASSEEGLLSEQYF. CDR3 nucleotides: TGTGCCAGCAGTGAAGAGGGGCTCCTTAGTGAGCAGTACTTC.

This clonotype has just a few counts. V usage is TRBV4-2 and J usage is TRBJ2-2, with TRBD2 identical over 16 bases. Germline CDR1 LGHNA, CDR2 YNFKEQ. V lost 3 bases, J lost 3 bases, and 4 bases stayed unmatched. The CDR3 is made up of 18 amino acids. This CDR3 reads CASSHGTSGGAYTGELFF. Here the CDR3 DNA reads TGTGCCAGCAGCCACGGGACTAGCGGGGGGGCGTACACCGGGGAGCTGTTTTTT.

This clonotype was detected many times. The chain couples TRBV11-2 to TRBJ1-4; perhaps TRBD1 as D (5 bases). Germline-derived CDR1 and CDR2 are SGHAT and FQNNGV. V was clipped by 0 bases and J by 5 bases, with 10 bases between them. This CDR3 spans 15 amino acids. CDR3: CASSLEAGLNEKLFF. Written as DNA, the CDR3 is TGTGCCAGCAGCTTAGAGGCAGGGTTAAATGAAAAACTGTTTTTT.

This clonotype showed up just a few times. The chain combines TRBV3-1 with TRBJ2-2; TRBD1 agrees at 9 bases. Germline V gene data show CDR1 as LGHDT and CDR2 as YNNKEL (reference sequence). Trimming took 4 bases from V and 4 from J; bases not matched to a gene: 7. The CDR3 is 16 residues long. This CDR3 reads CASSRSDRGSTGELFF. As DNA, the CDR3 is TGTGCCAGCAGCCGATCGGACAGGGGAAGCACCGGGGAGCTGTTTTTT.

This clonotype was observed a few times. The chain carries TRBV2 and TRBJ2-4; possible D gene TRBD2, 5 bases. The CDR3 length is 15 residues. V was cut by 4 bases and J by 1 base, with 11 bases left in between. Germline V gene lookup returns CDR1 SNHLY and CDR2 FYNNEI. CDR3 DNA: TGTGCCAGCAGTGGTACGGGGATGGCCAAAAACATTCAGTACTTC. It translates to CASSGTGMAKNIQYF.

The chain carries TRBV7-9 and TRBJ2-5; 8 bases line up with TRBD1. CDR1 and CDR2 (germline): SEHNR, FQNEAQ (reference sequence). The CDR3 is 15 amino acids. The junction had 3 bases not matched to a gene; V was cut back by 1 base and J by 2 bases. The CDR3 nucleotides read TGTGCCAGCAGCTTAGGACAGGGGATGCAAGAGACCCAGTACTTC. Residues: CASSLGQGMQETQYF.

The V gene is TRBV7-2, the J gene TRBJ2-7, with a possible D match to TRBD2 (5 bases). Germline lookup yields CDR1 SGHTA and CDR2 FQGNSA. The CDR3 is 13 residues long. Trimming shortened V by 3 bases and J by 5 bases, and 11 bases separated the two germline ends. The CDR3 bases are TGTGCCAGCAGCTTTCGGCGGGCCGACGAGCAGTACTTC. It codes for CASSFRRADEQYF. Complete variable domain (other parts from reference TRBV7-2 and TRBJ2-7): GAGVSQSPSNKVTEKGKDVELRCDPISGHTALYWYRQSLGQGLEFLIYFQGNSAPDKSGLPSDRFSAERTGGSVSTLTIQRTQQEDSAVYLCASSFRRADEQYFGPGTRLTVT.

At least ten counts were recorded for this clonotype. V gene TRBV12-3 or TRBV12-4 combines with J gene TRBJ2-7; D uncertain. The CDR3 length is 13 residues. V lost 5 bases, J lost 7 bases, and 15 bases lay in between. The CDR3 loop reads CASSLLLFREQYF. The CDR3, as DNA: TGTGCCAGCAGTCTTCTCCTCTTTCGGGAGCAGTACTTC.

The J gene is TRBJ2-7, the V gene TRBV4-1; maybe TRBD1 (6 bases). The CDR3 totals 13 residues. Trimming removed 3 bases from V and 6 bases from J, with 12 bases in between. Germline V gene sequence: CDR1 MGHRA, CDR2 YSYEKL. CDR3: CASSHLGGLEQYF. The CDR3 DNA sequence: TGCGCCAGCAGCCACTTAGGGGGTCTCGAGCAGTACTTC.

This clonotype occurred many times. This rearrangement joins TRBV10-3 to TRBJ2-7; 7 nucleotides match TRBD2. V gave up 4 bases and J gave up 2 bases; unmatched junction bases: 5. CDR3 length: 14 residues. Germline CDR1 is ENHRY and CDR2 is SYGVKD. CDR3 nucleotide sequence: TGTGCCATCAGTGTGGGGGGAGGGACCTACGAGCAGTACTTC. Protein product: CAISVGGGTYEQYF.

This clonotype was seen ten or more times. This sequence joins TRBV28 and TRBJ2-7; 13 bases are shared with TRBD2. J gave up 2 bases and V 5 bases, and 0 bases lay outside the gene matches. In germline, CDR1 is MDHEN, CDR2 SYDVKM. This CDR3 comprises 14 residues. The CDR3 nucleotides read TGTGCCAGCAGTACTAGCGGGAGGGCCTACGAGCAGTACTTC. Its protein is CASSTSGRAYEQYF.

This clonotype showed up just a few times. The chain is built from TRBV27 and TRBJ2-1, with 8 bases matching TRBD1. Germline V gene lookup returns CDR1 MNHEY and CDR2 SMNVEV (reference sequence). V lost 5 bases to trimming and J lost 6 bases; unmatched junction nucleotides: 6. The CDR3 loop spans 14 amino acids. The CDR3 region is CASSGWTGRNEQFF. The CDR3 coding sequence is TGTGCCAGCAGTGGCTGGACAGGGCGCAATGAGCAGTTCTTC.

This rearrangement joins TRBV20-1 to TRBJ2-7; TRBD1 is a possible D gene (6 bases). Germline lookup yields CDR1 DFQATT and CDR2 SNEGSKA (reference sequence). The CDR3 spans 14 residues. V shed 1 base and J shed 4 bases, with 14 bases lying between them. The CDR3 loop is CSARVSPTGYEQYF. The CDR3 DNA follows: TGCAGTGCTAGAGTTTCCCCCACAGGGTACGAGCAGTACTTC.

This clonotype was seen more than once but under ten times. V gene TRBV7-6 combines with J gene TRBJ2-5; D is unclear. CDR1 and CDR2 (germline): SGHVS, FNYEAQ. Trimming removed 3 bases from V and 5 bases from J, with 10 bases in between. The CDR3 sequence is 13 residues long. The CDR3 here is CASSFLAMETQYF. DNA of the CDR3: TGTGCCAGCAGCTTCTTGGCTATGGAGACCCAGTACTTC.

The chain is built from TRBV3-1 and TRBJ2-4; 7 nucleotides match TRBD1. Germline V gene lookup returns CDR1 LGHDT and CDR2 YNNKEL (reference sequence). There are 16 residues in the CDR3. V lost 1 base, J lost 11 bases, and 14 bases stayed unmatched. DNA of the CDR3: TGTGCCAGCAGCCAAGGGGACAGTATTATTCCTAGTCTTCAGTACTTC. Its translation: CASSQGDSIIPSLQYF.

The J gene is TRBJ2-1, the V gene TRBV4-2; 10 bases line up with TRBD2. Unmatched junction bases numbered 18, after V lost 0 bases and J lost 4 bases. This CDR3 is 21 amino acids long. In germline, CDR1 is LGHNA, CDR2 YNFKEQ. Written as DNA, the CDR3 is TGTGCCAGCAGCCAAGATTTTTTAGGAAGAGGAGCGGGAGGGCAATACAATGAGCAGTTCTTC. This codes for CASSQDFLGRGAGGQYNEQFF.

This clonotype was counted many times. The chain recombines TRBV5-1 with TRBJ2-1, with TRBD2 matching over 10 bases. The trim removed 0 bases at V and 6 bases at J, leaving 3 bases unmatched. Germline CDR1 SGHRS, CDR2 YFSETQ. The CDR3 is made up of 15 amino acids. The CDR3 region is CASSLDSSGGNEQFF. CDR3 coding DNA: TGCGCCAGCAGCTTGGACTCTAGCGGGGGCAATGAGCAGTTCTTC.

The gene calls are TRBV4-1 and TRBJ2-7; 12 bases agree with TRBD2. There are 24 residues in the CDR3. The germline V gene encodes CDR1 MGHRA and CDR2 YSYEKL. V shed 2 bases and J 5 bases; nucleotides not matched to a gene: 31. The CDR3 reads CASSQTPGLAGETLLLPGSHEQYF. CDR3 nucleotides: TGCGCCAGCAGCCAAACTCCGGGACTAGCGGGCGAAACGCTCCTTCTCCCGGGCAGCCACGAGCAGTACTTC.

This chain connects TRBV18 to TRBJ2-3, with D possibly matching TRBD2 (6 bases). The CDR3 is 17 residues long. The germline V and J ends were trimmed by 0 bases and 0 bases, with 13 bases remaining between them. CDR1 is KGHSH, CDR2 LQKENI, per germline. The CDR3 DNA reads TGTGCCAGCTCACCACCTATGGCGGGGCAAAGCACAGATACGCAGTATTTT. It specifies CASSPPMAGQSTDTQYF.

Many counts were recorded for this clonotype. The chain's CDR3 is CASSFLTSGGPSTDTQYF. In DNA form, the CDR3 reads TGTGCCAGCAGCTTCCTGACTAGCGGGGGTCCTAGCACAGATACGCAGTATTTT. The chain has TRBV11-2 and TRBJ2-3, with 12 bases lining up with TRBD2. CDR1 is SGHAT, CDR2 FQNNGV, per germline. V trimming: 3 bases; J trimming: 0 bases; junction bases outside the gene matches: 7. The CDR3 loop spans 18 amino acids.

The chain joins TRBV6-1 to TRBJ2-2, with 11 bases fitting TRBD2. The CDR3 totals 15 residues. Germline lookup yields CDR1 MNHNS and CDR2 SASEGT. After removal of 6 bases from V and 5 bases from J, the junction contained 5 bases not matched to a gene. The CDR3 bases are TGTGCCAGCAGAACTAGCGGGAGAGGGACCGGGGAGCTGTTTTTT. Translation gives CASRTSGRGTGELFF.

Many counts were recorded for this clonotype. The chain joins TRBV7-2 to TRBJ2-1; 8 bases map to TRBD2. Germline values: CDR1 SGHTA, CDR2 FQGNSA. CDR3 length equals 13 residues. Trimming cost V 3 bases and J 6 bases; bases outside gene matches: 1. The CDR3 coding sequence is TGTGCCAGCAGCTTTAGCGGGGTCAATGAGCAGTTCTTC. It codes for CASSFSGVNEQFF.